Shown below are 29 T cell receptor beta chains from a single sample sequenced in a study of cytomegalovirus exposure and HLA in healthy donors. Both 60 Vbeta primers and 13 Jbeta primers went into the PCR. Generated by immunoSEQ multiplex PCR, the TCRdb table keeps only in-frame clones and is missing some. Of over 150,000 clones in the sample, roughly 76% were seen once. Sequenced: PBMCs. The receptors originated from a male donor in good health and CMV-seronegative.

The V call is TRBV7-9, the J call TRBJ2-7, with 9 bases aligning to TRBD1. The ends lost 4 bases at V and 3 bases at J; junction bases unmatched: 10. This CDR3 is 16 amino acids long. In germline, CDR1 is SEHNR, CDR2 FQNEAQ (reference sequence). CDR3 DNA sequence: TGTGCCAGCAGCTCCTCACAAGGGACAGGGCACTACGAGCAGTACTTC. It translates to CASSSSQGTGHYEQYF. Supplemented by reference TRBV7-9 and TRBJ2-7, the full variable domain reads DTGVSQNPRHKITKRGQNVTFRCDPISEHNRLYWYRQTLGQGPEFLTYFQNEAQLEKSRLLSDRFSAERPKGSFSTLEIQRTEQGDSAMYLCASSSSQGTGHYEQYFGPGTRLTVT.

The CDR3 sequence: CATRGLGTGLFGNTIYF. The DNA of the CDR3 is TGTGCCACTAGGGGTCTCGGGACAGGGCTATTTGGAAACACCATATATTTT. V gene TRBV15 combines with J gene TRBJ1-3, with 9 bases that match TRBD1. This CDR3 has 17 amino acids. V gave up 9 bases and J gave up 3 bases; unmatched junction bases: 15. CDR1 is LNHNV and CDR2 is YYDKDF in the germline V gene (reference sequence).

The chain combines TRBV7-6 with TRBJ1-4; possibly TRBD1 for D (6 bases). V was shortened by 2 bases and J by 5 bases, with 12 bases between the two germline ends. Germline V CDR1 and CDR2: SGHVS, FNYEAQ. This CDR3 has 15 amino acids. For the CDR3, the DNA is TGTGCCAGCAGCTTACGAGGACAGACAAATGAAAAACTGTTTTTT. It encodes CASSLRGQTNEKLFF.

The rearrangement links TRBV7-2 to TRBJ2-7; TRBD1 might be the D (5 bases). Per germline, CDR1 SGHTA and CDR2 FQGNSA. V gave up 6 bases and J gave up 3 bases, with 12 bases separating them. The CDR3 is 13 amino acids. The CDR3 loop reads CASSPPGIYEQYF. DNA of the CDR3: TGTGCCAGCAGTCCTCCAGGGATCTACGAGCAGTACTTC.

The rearrangement uses TRBV5-1 and TRBJ1-2, with 10 bases identical to TRBD1. The CDR3 contains 14 residues. Germline V gene lookup returns CDR1 SGHRS and CDR2 YFSETQ. The ends lost 4 bases at V and 6 bases at J; junction bases unmatched: 6. Written as DNA, the CDR3 is TGCGCCAGCAGCGGAGAGGGACAGGGGAATGGCTACACCTTC. Translated: CASSGEGQGNGYTF. The complete variable domain, with remaining parts taken from reference TRBV5-1 and TRBJ1-2, reads KAGVTQTPRYLIKTRGQQVTLSCSPISGHRSVSWYQQTPGQGLQFLFEYFSETQRNKGNFPGRFSGRQFSNSRSEMNVSTLELGDSALYLCASSGEGQGNGYTFGSGTRLTVV.

In nucleotides, the CDR3 is TGTGCCAGCTCCGCCATCGGGGGGCCCTCCTACGAGCAGTACTTC. Protein product: CASSAIGGPSYEQYF. V gene TRBV18 combines with J gene TRBJ2-7, with D tentatively TRBD2 (7 bases). The CDR3 runs to 15 residues. Trimming left V 6 bases short and J 0 bases short, with 15 bases between. The V gene's germline CDR1 is KGHSH and CDR2 LQKENI. The complete variable domain, with remaining parts taken from reference TRBV18 and TRBJ2-7, reads NAGVMQNPRHLVRRRGQEARLRCSPMKGHSHVYWYRQLPEEGLKFMVYLQKENIIDESGMPKERFSAEFPKEGPSILRIQQVVRGDSAAYFCASSAIGGPSYEQYFGPGTRLTVT.

The CDR3 here is CASRAGGSDTQYF. Written as DNA, the CDR3 is TGTGCCAGCAGGGCGGGGGGGTCAGATACGCAGTATTTT. V usage is TRBV6-6 and J usage is TRBJ2-3; 9 bases align to TRBD2. This CDR3 has 13 amino acids. The germline CDR1 and CDR2 sequences are MNHNY and SVGAGI (reference sequence). V lost 6 bases, J lost 4 bases, and 2 bases stayed unmatched.

The chain has TRBV23-1 and TRBJ1-5; D is unresolved. TRBV23-1 belongs to the ORF category, with a function that is uncertain. V lost 6 bases to trimming and J lost 7 bases, with 19 bases between them. This CDR3 has 15 amino acids. The CDR3: CASRPLDKPNQPQHF. Written as DNA, the CDR3 is TGCGCCAGCAGGCCCTTAGACAAGCCGAACCAGCCCCAGCATTTT.

The gene calls are TRBV28 and TRBJ1-2; D remains ambiguous. V was pared by 7 bases and J by 4 bases, with 10 bases between. Germline CDR1 is MDHEN and CDR2 is SYDVKM. CDR3 size: 12 residues. CDR3 nucleotide sequence: TGTGCCAGCACCCGCCAAGCCTATGGCTACACCTTC. Translated: CASTRQAYGYTF.

This clone is a singleton in its sample. The rearrangement links TRBV2 to TRBJ1-1; D is perhaps TRBD1 (5 bases). The V end lost 6 bases, the J end lost 0 bases, and 8 bases lay between the germline ends. The CDR3 loop spans 13 amino acids. The germline CDR1 and CDR2 sequences are SNHLY and FYNNEI. CDR3 bases: TGTGCCAGCAGCAGGGCTGTGAACACTGAAGCTTTCTTT. Protein: CASSRAVNTEAFF.

This clone was seen a few times. The chain links TRBV10-2 to TRBJ2-2; 10 bases match TRBD1. The germline gives CDR1 WSHSY, CDR2 SAAADI. The CDR3 loop spans 16 amino acids. J was trimmed by 5 bases and V by 6 bases; bases with no gene match: 9. The CDR3 reads CASSEGRDRGTGELFF. CDR3 nucleotide sequence: TGCGCCAGCAGCGAGGGCCGGGACAGGGGAACCGGGGAGCTGTTTTTT.

V gene TRBV19 combines with J gene TRBJ1-6; D not certain. CDR3 length: 14 amino acids. The germline V gene encodes CDR1 LNHDA and CDR2 SQIVND (reference sequence). The V end lost 9 bases, the J end lost 8 bases, and 17 bases lay between the germline ends. The CDR3 spells CASSYSVEDSPLHF. Here the CDR3 DNA reads TGTGCCAGCAGTTATTCAGTGGAGGATTCACCCCTCCACTTT.

This rearrangement joins TRBV7-6 to TRBJ2-7, with D perhaps matching TRBD2 (5 bases). V gave up 4 bases and J gave up 5 bases, with 15 bases separating them. The germline gives CDR1 SGHVS, CDR2 FNYEAQ. The CDR3 contains 14 residues. The CDR3 here is CASSYMRGSDEQYF. As DNA, the CDR3 is TGTGCCAGCAGCTACATGAGAGGGAGTGACGAGCAGTACTTC.

The genes are TRBV19 and TRBJ1-5; the match to TRBD1 covers 10 bases. Germline values: CDR1 LNHDA, CDR2 SQIVND (reference sequence). CDR3 length: 14 residues. V trimming: 3 bases; J trimming: 7 bases; junction bases outside the gene matches: 3. CDR3 loop: CASSITGQGQPQHF. As DNA, the CDR3 is TGTGCCAGTAGTATCACGGGACAGGGGCAGCCCCAGCATTTT.

This clone was seen a single time. The rearrangement links TRBV11-2 to TRBJ2-3; no firm D call. Germline loops: CDR1 SGHAT, CDR2 FQNNGV. V lost 1 base and J lost 0, with 8 bases in between. CDR3 length: 15 residues. The CDR3 region is CASSLVAASTDTQYF. Here the CDR3 DNA reads TGTGCCAGCAGCTTAGTGGCCGCTAGCACAGATACGCAGTATTTT. The full variable domain, rest sourced from reference TRBV11-2 and TRBJ2-3, is EAGVAQSPRYKIIEKRQSVAFWCNPISGHATLYWYQQILGQGPKLLIQFQNNGVVDDSQLPKDRFSAERLKGVDSTLKIQPAKLEDSAVYLCASSLVAASTDTQYFGPGTRLTVL.

The J gene is TRBJ1-1, the V gene TRBV10-3, with unresolved D. The CDR3 is 12 residues long. V gave up 8 bases and J gave up 3 bases, with 10 bases separating them. Germline CDR1 is ENHRY and CDR2 is SYGVKD. The CDR3 protein is CAIGSYDTEAFF. The CDR3 bases are TGTGCCATCGGTAGCTACGACACTGAAGCTTTCTTT.

The CDR3 sequence is CAMGTSGYNEQFF. The CDR3 DNA reads as TGTGCCATGGGGACTAGCGGATACAATGAGCAGTTCTTC. The V gene is TRBV10-3, the J gene TRBJ2-1; 11 bases are a match to TRBD2. Per germline, CDR1 ENHRY and CDR2 SYGVKD. V lost 9 bases and J lost 4; bases outside the gene matches: 2. The CDR3 loop spans 13 amino acids.

V and J are TRBV11-2 and TRBJ2-7; weak D call: TRBD1 (6 bases). The CDR3 totals 12 residues. Germline V gene sequence: CDR1 SGHAT, CDR2 FQNNGV. V was trimmed by 5 bases and J by 5 bases, leaving 10 bases between them. The DNA of the CDR3 is TGTGCCAGCAGCACAGGGTGGAACGAGCAGTACTTC. This encodes CASSTGWNEQYF.

The chain has TRBV2 and TRBJ1-4; possibly TRBD1 for D (5 bases). This CDR3 spans 13 amino acids. The V end was cut by 6 bases, the J end by 3 bases, with 8 bases between. The germline gives CDR1 SNHLY, CDR2 FYNNEI. CDR3 region: CASRTVPNEKLFF. CDR3 coding DNA: TGTGCCAGCAGGACAGTCCCTAATGAAAAACTGTTTTTT.

V gene TRBV2 combines with J gene TRBJ2-5, with TRBD2 matching over 10 bases. The CDR3 extends over 16 amino acids. CDR1 and CDR2 from the germline V gene are SNHLY and FYNNEI. V was clipped by 6 bases and J by 2 bases; unmatched bases: 9. This CDR3 reads CASSGLAENEQETQYF. The CDR3 nucleotides are TGTGCCAGCAGCGGACTAGCGGAAAATGAGCAAGAGACCCAGTACTTC.

In this sample, this clone turned up a few times. Other DNA sequences in this sample translate to the same CDR3. The chain recombines TRBV5-1 with TRBJ2-7, with D possibly matching TRBD2 (5 bases). Looked up from germline, CDR1 is SGHRS and CDR2 is YFSETQ. Between the trimmed V and J ends, which lost 0 bases and 1 base, there was a span of 5 bases. The CDR3 contains 13 residues. CDR3 sequence (DNA): TGCGCCAGCAGCTTGGCGGGGTCCTACGAGCAGTACTTC. Translating it yields CASSLAGSYEQYF.

About this clone: Without the conserved terminal phenylalanine or tryptophan, this CDR3 likely stems from a read error. The chain has TRBV6-5 and TRBJ1-2; tentative D call: TRBD1 (5 bases). The germline V gene encodes CDR1 MNHEY and CDR2 SVGAGI. The CDR3 has 13 amino acids. The V gene lost 5 bases and the J gene lost 5 bases, with 12 bases spanning the gap. The CDR3 DNA is TGTGCCAGCAGTCGCGGGACGGAGTATGGCTACACCATC. It yields the protein CASSRGTEYGYTI.

This chain joins TRBV9 and TRBJ2-3, with D possibly TRBD1 on 5 matching bases. This CDR3 contains 18 residues. Trimming took 2 bases from V and 3 from J, leaving 22 bases between them. Germline V lookup: CDR1 SGDLS, CDR2 YYNGEE. This CDR3 reads CASSVKDGAGTSTDTQYF. CDR3 sequence (DNA): TGTGCCAGCAGCGTGAAGGATGGGGCCGGTACCTCGACAGATACGCAGTATTTT.

This rearrangement joins TRBV9 to TRBJ2-7, with a weak D call TRBD1 (6 bases). CDR3 length: 15 amino acids. Germline loops: CDR1 SGDLS, CDR2 YYNGEE. V lost 0 bases to trimming and J lost 6 bases, with 16 bases between them. The CDR3 region has the DNA TGTGCCAGCAGCGTAGGAATAGGGGGAAGAGGCGAGCAGTACTTC. It is translated as CASSVGIGGRGEQYF.

The chain joins TRBV6-5 to TRBJ2-7; tentative D call: TRBD2 (6 bases). This CDR3 contains 15 residues. V was cut by 0 bases and J by 3 bases, with 12 bases left in between. Looked up from germline, CDR1 is MNHEY and CDR2 is SVGAGI. The DNA for the CDR3 is TGTGCCAGCAGTTACTCGGCCGGGACTTACTACGAGCAGTACTTC. This sequence encodes CASSYSAGTYYEQYF.

The chain uses TRBV5-1 and TRBJ1-2; possibly TRBD1 for D (6 bases). Germline loops: CDR1 SGHRS, CDR2 YFSETQ. The ends were cut back, 5 bases at V and 2 bases at J, with 10 bases in the middle. The CDR3 length is 13 residues. The CDR3 bases are TGCGCCAGCAGTAGACAGGAGAACTATGGCTACACCTTC. Translating gives CASSRQENYGYTF. The variable domain in full, completed from reference TRBV5-1 and TRBJ1-2, reads KAGVTQTPRYLIKTRGQQVTLSCSPISGHRSVSWYQQTPGQGLQFLFEYFSETQRNKGNFPGRFSGRQFSNSRSEMNVSTLELGDSALYLCASSRQENYGYTFGSGTRLTVV.

The chain employs TRBV5-4 and TRBJ2-5; maybe TRBD1 (5 bases). The CDR3 is 16 residues long. Germline CDR1 and CDR2: SGHNT and YYREEE (reference sequence). Trimming pared 3 bases from V and 1 base from J, leaving 16 bases between. The CDR3 protein is CASSSDSRDPQETQYF. CDR3 DNA sequence: TGTGCCAGCAGCTCTGATTCCAGGGATCCCCAAGAGACCCAGTACTTC.

This sequence joins TRBV6-5 and TRBJ1-1; D uncertain. The CDR3 totals 11 residues. V lost 7 bases and J lost 3, with 6 bases in between. In germline, CDR1 is MNHEY, CDR2 SVGAGI. Written as DNA, the CDR3 is TGTGCCAGCAAGGCGGACACTGAAGCTTTCTTT. Translation: CASKADTEAFF.

CDR3 DNA sequence: TGTGCCAGCAGCTCATCAGGGTTAGGGGAGCAGTTCTTC. It encodes CASSSSGLGEQFF. This sequence joins TRBV5-6 and TRBJ2-1; a possible D gene is TRBD1 (5 bases). CDR1 is SGHDT and CDR2 is YYEEEE in the germline V gene. The CDR3 is made up of 13 amino acids. Trimming pared 3 bases from V and 10 bases from J, leaving 14 bases between.